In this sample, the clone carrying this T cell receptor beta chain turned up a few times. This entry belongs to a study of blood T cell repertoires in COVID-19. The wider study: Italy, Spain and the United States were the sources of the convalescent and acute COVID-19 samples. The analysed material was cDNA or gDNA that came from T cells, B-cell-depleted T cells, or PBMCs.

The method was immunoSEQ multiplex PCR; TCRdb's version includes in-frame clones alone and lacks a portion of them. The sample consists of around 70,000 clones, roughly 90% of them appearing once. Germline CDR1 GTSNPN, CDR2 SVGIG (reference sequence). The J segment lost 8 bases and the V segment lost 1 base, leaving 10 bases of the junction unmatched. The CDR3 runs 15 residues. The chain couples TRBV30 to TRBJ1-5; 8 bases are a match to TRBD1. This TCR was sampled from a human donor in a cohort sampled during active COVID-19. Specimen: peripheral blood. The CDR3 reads CAWSARTGSQEPQHF. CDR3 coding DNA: TGTGCCTGGAGTGCACGGACAGGGTCTCAAGAGCCCCAGCATTTT.